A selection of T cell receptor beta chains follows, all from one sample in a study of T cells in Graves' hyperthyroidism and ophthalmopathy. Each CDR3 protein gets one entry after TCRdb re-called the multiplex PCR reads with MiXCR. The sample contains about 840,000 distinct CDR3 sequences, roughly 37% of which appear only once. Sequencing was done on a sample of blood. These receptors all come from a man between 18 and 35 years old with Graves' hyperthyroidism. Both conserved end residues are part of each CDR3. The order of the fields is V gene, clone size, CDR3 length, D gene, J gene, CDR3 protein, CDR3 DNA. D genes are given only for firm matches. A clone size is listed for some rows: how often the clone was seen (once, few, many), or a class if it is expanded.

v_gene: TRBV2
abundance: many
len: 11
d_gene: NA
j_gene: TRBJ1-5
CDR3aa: CASSKGQPQHF
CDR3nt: TGTGCCAGCAGTAAAGGACAGCCCCAGCATTTT

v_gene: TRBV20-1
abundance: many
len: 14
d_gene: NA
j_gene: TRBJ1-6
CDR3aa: CSARGDRTGSPLHF
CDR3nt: TGCAGTGCTAGGGGAGACAGGACCGGGTCACCCCTCCACTTT

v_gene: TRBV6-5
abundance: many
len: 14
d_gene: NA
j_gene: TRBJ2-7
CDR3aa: CASTETSSHKEQYF
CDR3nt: TGTGCCAGCACGGAGACTTCTTCGCATAAGGAGCAGTACTTC

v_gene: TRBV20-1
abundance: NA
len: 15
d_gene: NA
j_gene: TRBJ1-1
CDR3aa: CSARDTREKGTEAFF
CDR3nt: TGCAGTGCTAGAGATACGCGAGAAAAGGGGACTGAAGCTTTCTTT

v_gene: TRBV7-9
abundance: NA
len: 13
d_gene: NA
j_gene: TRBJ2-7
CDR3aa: CASVAGNSDEQYF
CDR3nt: TGTGCCAGCGTTGCGGGGAATAGCGACGAGCAGTACTTC

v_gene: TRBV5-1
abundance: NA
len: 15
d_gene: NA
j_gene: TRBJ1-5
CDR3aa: CASSLGGGDLWPQHF
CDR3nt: TGCGCCAGCAGCTTGGGTGGCGGGGACCTATGGCCCCAGCATTTT

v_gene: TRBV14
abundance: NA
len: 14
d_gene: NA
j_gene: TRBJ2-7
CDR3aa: CASSQGVPFLEQYF
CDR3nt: TGCGCCAGCAGCCAAGGGGTCCCTTTTTTGGAGCAGTACTTC

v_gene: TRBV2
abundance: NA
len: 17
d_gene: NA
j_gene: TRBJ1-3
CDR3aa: CASSRYGDVTSGNTIYF
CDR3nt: TGTGCCAGCAGTAGATACGGGGACGTCACCTCTGGAAACACCATATATTTT

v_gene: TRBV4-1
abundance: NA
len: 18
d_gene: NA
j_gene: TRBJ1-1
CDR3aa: CASSQGVMTRKKDTEAFF
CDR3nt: TGCGCCAGCAGCCAAGGAGTTATGACACGGAAGAAGGACACTGAAGCTTTCTTT

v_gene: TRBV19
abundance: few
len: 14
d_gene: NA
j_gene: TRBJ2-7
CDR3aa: CASSWDHGGYEQYF
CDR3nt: TGTGCCAGTAGTTGGGACCACGGCGGCTACGAGCAGTACTTC